These T cell receptor beta chains were read from a single sample in a study of blood T cell repertoires in COVID-19. Generated by immunoSEQ multiplex PCR, the TCRdb table keeps only in-frame clones and is missing some. The sample lists 160,000 or so clones, about 79% seen once, with just over 9.5% in the top ten. The sequencing input was peripheral blood. The receptor set was obtained from a woman in her 50s with acute or convalescent COVID-19. CDR3s include the opening cysteine and the closing phenylalanine or tryptophan. Fields, in order: V gene, D gene, clone size, J gene, CDR3 protein, CDR3 DNA. The D gene is left open where the match is weak. The size field is filled for only some rows; it gives once, few, many or a size class.

>TRBV14|TRBD1|NA|TRBJ2-7
CASSAYRGLEQYF
TGTGCCAGCAGCGCATACAGGGGGCTCGAGCAGTACTTC
>TRBV19|TRBD1|NA|TRBJ2-7
CASTLGTGGSYEQYF
TGTGCCAGTACCCTGGGGACAGGGGGCTCCTACGAGCAGTACTTC
>TRBV11-2|NA|once|TRBJ1-2
CASSPPTGSYGYTF
TGTGCCAGCAGCCCTCCGACGGGATCCTATGGCTACACCTTC
>TRBV18|TRBD1|NA|TRBJ2-3
CASSLFKMTGTSTDTQYF
TGTGCCAGCTCACTCTTTAAAATGACAGGGACCTCCACAGATACGCAGTATTTT
>TRBV2|TRBD2|NA|TRBJ2-5
CASSGTSGGLHF
TGTGCCAGCAGTGGGACTAGCGGGGGTCTCCACTTC
>TRBV7-9|NA|NA|TRBJ1-5
CASSSAYSNQPQHF
TGTGCCAGCAGCTCAGCGTATAGCAATCAGCCCCAGCATTTT
>TRBV28|TRBD1|once|TRBJ2-7
CASTRDRPYEQYF
TGTGCCAGCACTAGGGACAGGCCCTACGAGCAGTACTTC
>TRBV18|NA|NA|TRBJ2-5
CASSPTDSPETQYF
TGTGCCAGCTCACCCACGGACAGTCCTGAGACCCAGTACTTC
>TRBV7-3|TRBD1|NA|TRBJ2-7
CASSLWGQGRIQTYEQYF
TGTGCCAGCAGCTTATGGGGACAGGGAAGGATTCAAACCTACGAGCAGTACTTC
>TRBV28|TRBD2|NA|TRBJ2-7
CASRSGGTNEQYF
TGTGCCAGCAGATCCGGGGGGACTAACGAGCAGTACTTC
>TRBV5-4|TRBD1|NA|TRBJ1-1
CASSSGQPYTNTEAFF
TGTGCCAGCAGCTCGGGACAGCCATATACGAACACTGAAGCTTTCTTT
>TRBV30|NA|NA|TRBJ2-3
CAWSFQGSTDTQYF
TGTGCCTGGAGTTTCCAGGGGAGCACAGATACGCAGTATTTT
>TRBV6-6|TRBD1|NA|TRBJ1-5
CASSSYGQGANQPQHF
TGTGCCAGCAGTAGCTACGGACAGGGGGCGAATCAGCCCCAGCATTTT
>TRBV18|NA|NA|TRBJ1-1
CASSSIEAAVGAFF
TGTGCCAGCTCATCTATCGAGGCTGCGGTTGGAGCTTTCTTT
>TRBV18|NA|NA|TRBJ2-3
CASSPFGGDTQYF
TGTGCCAGCTCACCCTTCGGGGGTGATACGCAGTATTTT
>TRBV19|TRBD1|NA|TRBJ1-4
CASINPRTGDEKLFF
TGTGCCAGTATTAACCCCCGGACAGGGGATGAAAAACTGTTTTTT
>TRBV5-1|TRBD1|NA|TRBJ1-6
CASSSKDRAYNSPLHF
TGCGCCAGCAGCTCCAAAGACAGGGCCTATAATTCACCCCTCCACTTT
>TRBV15|NA|few|TRBJ2-5
CATSGGVRETQYF
TGTGCCACCAGCGGCGGGGTCCGGGAGACCCAGTACTTC
>TRBV28|NA|few|TRBJ2-7
CATRWGVIDEQYF
TGTGCCACAAGATGGGGAGTAATTGACGAGCAGTACTTC
>TRBV2|NA|NA|TRBJ2-5
CASSQGYRETQYF
TGTGCCAGCAGTCAGGGGTATCGTGAGACCCAGTACTTC
>TRBV18|NA|few|TRBJ1-1
CASSGQMNTEAFF
TGTGCCAGCTCAGGACAGATGAACACTGAAGCTTTCTTT
>TRBV4-1|TRBD2|NA|TRBJ2-3
CASTSGGFSTDTQYF
TGCGCCAGCACTAGCGGGGGGTTTAGCACAGATACGCAGTATTTT
>TRBV2|NA|NA|TRBJ1-5
CASQSQGLENQPQHF
TGTGCCAGCCAGAGCCAGGGGCTGGAAAATCAGCCCCAGCATTTT
>TRBV11-2|TRBD2|once|TRBJ2-2
CASSSQPGGVAGELFF
TGTGCCAGCAGCTCCCAACCGGGGGGGGTAGCCGGGGAGCTGTTTTTT
>TRBV19|NA|NA|TRBJ2-6
CASSIGRPSGANVLTF
TGTGCCAGTAGTATCGGCAGGCCCTCTGGGGCCAACGTCCTGACTTTC
>TRBV28|NA|once|TRBJ1-1
CASSLIAGNTEAFF
TGTGCCAGCAGTTTGATTGCGGGGAACACTGAAGCTTTCTTT
>TRBV2|NA|NA|TRBJ2-3
CASSGNTRLINTQYF
TGTGCCAGCAGTGGGAATACGCGGCTGATAAATACGCAGTATTTT
>TRBV27|TRBD1|NA|TRBJ1-6
CASSFRQGRMNSPLHF
TGTGCCAGCAGTTTCAGACAGGGGCGGATGAATTCACCCCTCCACTTT
>TRBV24-1|NA|NA|TRBJ1-2
CATSESDRNYGYTF
TGTGCCACCAGTGAGTCGGACAGAAACTATGGCTACACCTTC
>TRBV5-6|NA|NA|TRBJ1-2
CASSFPSAYGYTF
TGTGCCAGCAGCTTCCCAAGCGCTTATGGCTACACCTTC
>TRBV11-2|TRBD2|NA|TRBJ2-5
CASSSTSGTSGSTQETQYF
TGTGCCAGCAGCTCCACCTCCGGGACTAGCGGGAGCACCCAAGAGACCCAGTACTTC
>TRBV5-1|NA|NA|TRBJ2-3
CASSFRGHVTDTQYF
TGCGCCAGCAGCTTCAGGGGACATGTCACAGATACGCAGTATTTT
>TRBV28|TRBD1|NA|TRBJ1-2
CASIPGTGSGYTF
TGTGCCAGCATACCAGGGACAGGGAGTGGCTACACCTTC
>TRBV3-1/TRBV3-2|NA|NA|TRBJ1-2
CASSHRQAPSNYGYTF
TGTGCCAGCAGCCACCGACAGGCCCCCTCTAACTATGGCTACACCTTC
>TRBV10-3|TRBD1|NA|TRBJ1-4
CAISPGQGGKLFF
TGTGCCATCAGTCCGGGACAGGGCGGGAAACTGTTTTTT
>TRBV7-9|NA|NA|TRBJ2-1
CASTLAALYNEQFF
TGTGCCAGCACCTTAGCGGCCCTCTACAATGAGCAGTTCTTC
>TRBV19|NA|NA|TRBJ1-2
CASSMESGYTF
TGTGCCAGTAGTATGGAGTCGGGCTACACCTTC
>TRBV27|NA|NA|TRBJ2-1
CASSWDSEQFF
TGTGCCAGCAGTTGGGACTCCGAGCAGTTCTTC
>TRBV6-5|NA|NA|TRBJ1-1
CASSYSIRNTEAFF
TGTGCCAGCAGTTACTCGATCAGGAACACTGAAGCTTTCTTT
>TRBV5-1|TRBD1|NA|TRBJ2-2
CASSPGQGAMFGELFF
TGCGCCAGCAGCCCCGGACAGGGGGCGATGTTCGGGGAGCTGTTTTTT
>TRBV18|NA|NA|TRBJ1-1
CASSGGAGTEAFF
TGTGCCAGCTCCGGGGGGGCCGGCACTGAAGCTTTCTTT
>TRBV5-1|TRBD1|NA|TRBJ1-2
CASSGTGRYGYTF
TGCGCCAGCAGCGGGACAGGGAGGTATGGCTACACCTTC
>TRBV7-9|TRBD1|NA|TRBJ1-2
CASSLGQDRGLYGYTF
TGTGCCAGCAGCTTAGGCCAGGACAGGGGACTCTATGGCTACACCTTC
>TRBV7-8|NA|once|TRBJ1-2
CASSLSTAYGYTF
TGTGCCAGCAGCTTATCGACAGCCTATGGCTACACCTTC
>TRBV10-3|NA|NA|TRBJ1-2
CAISEWQTNYGYTF
TGTGCCATCAGTGAATGGCAGACTAACTATGGCTACACCTTC
>TRBV7-3|TRBD2|NA|TRBJ2-5
CASSLTSTSGEETQYF
TGTGCCAGCAGCTTAACGTCGACTAGCGGGGAAGAGACCCAGTACTTC
>TRBV7-9|NA|NA|TRBJ1-4
CASSPSETATNEKLFF
TGTGCCAGCAGCCCCTCGGAGACCGCAACTAATGAAAAACTGTTTTTT
>TRBV13|TRBD1|NA|TRBJ1-2
CASSEIGQGDGYTF
TGTGCCAGCAGCGAGATAGGACAGGGCGATGGCTACACCTTC
>TRBV5-1|NA|NA|TRBJ2-5
CATSRDSHETQYF
TGCGCCACCTCCCGGGACTCCCACGAGACCCAGTACTTC
>TRBV7-2|NA|NA|TRBJ2-3
CASSFFRFGWRTDTQYF
TGTGCCAGCAGCTTTTTTAGGTTCGGGTGGAGGACAGATACGCAGTATTTT
>TRBV2|NA|NA|TRBJ1-6
CASKSGPYNSPLHF
TGTGCCAGCAAGTCAGGGCCCTATAATTCACCCCTCCACTTT
>TRBV3-1/TRBV3-2|NA|NA|TRBJ2-2
CASSDSSRDTGELFF
TGTGCCAGCAGCGACAGTAGCAGGGACACCGGGGAGCTGTTTTTT
>TRBV7-9|NA|NA|TRBJ1-2
CASSFNNYGYTF
TGTGCCAGCAGCTTTAATAACTATGGCTACACCTTC
>TRBV11-3|NA|NA|TRBJ2-3
CASSPTEGDTQYF
TGTGCCAGCAGCCCTACGGAGGGAGATACGCAGTATTTT
>TRBV7-6|NA|NA|TRBJ2-1
CASSLGLRGNEQFF
TGTGCCAGCAGCTTAGGGCTGCGGGGTAATGAGCAGTTCTTC
>TRBV20-1|TRBD1|NA|TRBJ2-1
CSADRYNEQFF
TGCAGTGCGGACAGGTACAATGAGCAGTTCTTC
>TRBV19|NA|NA|TRBJ1-6
CATAQVSNSPLHF
TGTGCCACCGCGCAGGTGTCGAATTCACCCCTCCACTTT
>TRBV28|TRBD2|NA|TRBJ2-4
CASSFPLSPGLADLAKNIQYF
TGTGCCAGCAGTTTTCCCCTCTCGCCGGGACTAGCGGATTTAGCCAAAAACATTCAGTACTTC